Following are 2 T cell receptor beta chains from one sample sequenced in a study of blood T cell repertoires in COVID-19. TCRdb's table, derived via immunoSEQ multiplex PCR, lists solely in-frame clones and lacks some. This table holds 90,000 to 150,000 clones, over 75% found once. Sequencing input: peripheral blood. The source of these receptors is an elderly man with acute or convalescent COVID-19.

V is TRBV28 and J is TRBJ2-2, with D possibly TRBD2 on 7 matching bases. CDR1 and CDR2 from the germline V gene are MDHEN and SYDVKM. With 3 bases removed from V and 4 bases from J, the gap between germline ends came to 12 bases. The CDR3 is 15 residues long. CDR3 sequence (DNA): TGTGCCAGCAGTTTGGGGGGGGCTCCCACCGGGGAGCTGTTTTTT. This sequence encodes CASSLGGAPTGELFF. Full variable domain (rest looked up from reference TRBV28 and TRBJ2-2): DVKVTQSSRYLVKRTGEKVFLECVQDMDHENMFWYRQDPGLGLRLIYFSYDVKMKEKGDIPEGYSVSREKKERFSLILESASTNQTSMYLCASSLGGAPTGELFFGEGSRLTVL.

The chain is built from TRBV7-2 and TRBJ1-2; D call uncertain. V lost 1 base and J lost 4, with 7 bases in between. The CDR3 consists of 13 residues. Germline loops: CDR1 SGHTA, CDR2 FQGNSA. The CDR3 here is CASSLDPSYGYTF. The CDR3 DNA follows: TGTGCCAGCAGCTTAGACCCGAGCTATGGCTACACCTTC.